What follows are 22 T cell receptor beta chains derived from one specimen sequenced in a study of metastatic and nonmetastatic thyroid tumors. Among the patients, none had received any treatment before thyroid surgery. TCRdb used MiXCR to call clones anew from the PCR reads. The sample records some 8,800 clones, approximately 44% being singletons. The material sequenced was tumor tissue. Receptor source: a male donor with papillary thyroid cancer or a benign thyroid nodule (not recorded which). Some clones in this sample may be carry-over from other donors' samples.

V is TRBV5-1 and J is TRBJ2-1; TRBD2 agrees at 12 bases. V shed 0 bases and J 7 bases; nucleotides not matched to a gene: 14. The length of the CDR3 is 19 residues. The germline V gene has CDR1 SGHRS and CDR2 YFSETQ. The CDR3 protein is CASSLAMRTLAGGLNEQFF. CDR3 coding DNA: TGCGCCAGCAGCTTGGCCATGCGGACGCTAGCGGGAGGGCTTAATGAGCAGTTCTTC.

As concerns this clone: The CDR3 ends on some other residue instead of the conserved phenylalanine or tryptophan, so this is likely a read error. The rearrangement joins TRBV11-1 to TRBJ1-1, with no clear D. The CDR3 contains 16 residues. CDR1 is SGHAT and CDR2 is FQDESV in the germline V gene (reference sequence). The CDR3 nucleotides are TGTGACAGCAGACTCGCCCCCGCCGGGGTTAACACTGAAGCTTTCTTG. As protein: CDSRLAPAGVNTEAFL.

This clone came up a few times. The chain combines TRBV28 with TRBJ2-7; 10 bases are a match to TRBD2. This CDR3 comprises 15 residues. Germline V gene lookup returns CDR1 MDHEN and CDR2 SYDVKM. V gave up 3 bases and J gave up 5 bases; unmatched junction bases: 7. The CDR3 DNA is TGTGCCAGCAGTTTTGCAAGCGGGAGGGCCAACGAGCAGTACTTC. Translation gives CASSFASGRANEQYF.

In this sample, this clone turned up a few times. This rearrangement joins TRBV20-1 to TRBJ2-7, with a possible D match to TRBD1 (5 bases). Germline CDR1 reads DFQATT; CDR2 reads SNEGSKA (reference sequence). This CDR3 contains 12 residues. Trimming stripped 8 bases from V and 3 bases from J, with 14 bases between. The CDR3 sequence is CSKTDISYEQYF. The CDR3 region has the DNA TGCAGTAAAACGGACATTAGCTACGAGCAGTACTTC.

The chain joins TRBV20-1 to TRBJ2-3; 11 bases fit TRBD2. Germline CDR1 is DFQATT and CDR2 is SNEGSKA (reference sequence). The CDR3 loop spans 15 amino acids. J gave up 4 bases and V 0 bases, and 3 bases lay outside the gene matches. The CDR3 loop is CSARDQLAGADTQYF. The CDR3 DNA reads as TGCAGTGCTAGAGACCAACTAGCGGGGGCAGATACGCAGTATTTT.

There are a few counts of this clone. This chain connects TRBV28 to TRBJ1-1, with D possibly TRBD1 on 6 matching bases. Germline V gives CDR1 MDHEN, CDR2 SYDVKM. The CDR3 consists of 13 residues. V lost 6 bases and J 11 bases, leaving 19 bases between the germline ends. CDR3 sequence (DNA): TGTGCCAGCAGATACAGTACAGGGTCGAGCGCTTTCTTT. Translating it yields CASRYSTGSSAFF.

The chain is built from TRBV5-1 and TRBJ2-7; 8 nucleotides agree with TRBD1. Germline CDR1 is SGHRS and CDR2 is YFSETQ. V lost 1 base to trimming and J lost 7 bases; unmatched junction nucleotides: 10. The CDR3 length is 15 residues. CDR3 nucleotides: TGCGCCAGCAGCTTGCCCGGGACAGGCGGAGAAGAGCAGTACTTC. Its translation: CASSLPGTGGEEQYF.

This clone occurred once. This chain links TRBV20-1 with TRBJ2-7; D might be TRBD1 (5 bases). Germline CDR1 is DFQATT and CDR2 is SNEGSKA (reference sequence). V lost 4 bases, J lost 5 bases, and 12 bases lay in between. The CDR3 consists of 12 residues. The CDR3 loop is CSAIGHGNEQYF. DNA of the CDR3: TGCAGTGCTATCGGACACGGCAACGAGCAGTACTTC.

This chain connects TRBV11-3 to TRBJ2-7; unclear D gene. V lost 2 bases and J lost 1, with 9 bases in between. The CDR3 covers 14 residues. Germline loops: CDR1 SGHNT, CDR2 YENEEA. The CDR3 sequence is CASSLSGSSYEQYF. The DNA of the CDR3 is TGTGCCAGCAGCTTATCCGGTAGTTCCTACGAGCAGTACTTC.

The chain couples TRBV5-1 to TRBJ2-7; TRBD2 might be the D (5 bases). Trimming took 7 bases from V and 1 from J, leaving 21 bases between them. This CDR3 region has 16 residues. Germline CDR1 and CDR2: SGHRS and YFSETQ. CDR3 sequence (DNA): TGCGCCAGCTCCTCCCGAGGGCGGGTTAGGTCCTACGAGCAGTACTTC. Amino acids: CASSSRGRVRSYEQYF. Based on the CDR3 plus reference TRBV5-1 and TRBJ2-7, the full variable domain is KAGVTQTPRYLIKTRGQQVTLSCSPISGHRSVSWYQQTPGQGLQFLFEYFSETQRNKGNFPGRFSGRQFSNSRSEMNVSTLELGDSALYLCASSSRGRVRSYEQYFGPGTRLTVT.

The V gene is TRBV5-4, the J gene TRBJ2-3, with D perhaps matching TRBD1 (5 bases). Per germline, CDR1 SGHNT and CDR2 YYREEE (reference sequence). Trimming shortened V by 3 bases and J by 7 bases, and 27 bases separated the two germline ends. The CDR3 has 18 amino acids. CDR3 in amino acids: CASSYLPSSRGQGYTQYF. In DNA form, the CDR3 reads TGTGCCAGCAGCTATCTCCCCTCAAGCCGAGGCCAGGGATATACGCAGTATTTT. Looking up the rest from reference TRBV5-4 and TRBJ2-3 gives the full variable domain: ETGVTQSPTHLIKTRGQQVTLRCSSQSGHNTVSWYQQALGQGPQFIFQYYREEENGRGNFPPRFSGLQFPNYSSELNVNALELDDSALYLCASSYLPSSRGQGYTQYFGPGTRLTVL.

By share, this clone counts as medium-sized. The chain is built from TRBV20-1 and TRBJ1-1, with a weak D call TRBD1 (6 bases). This CDR3 has 14 amino acids. V shed 0 bases and J shed 4 bases, with 12 bases lying between them. The V gene's germline CDR1 is DFQATT and CDR2 SNEGSKA (reference sequence). In DNA form, the CDR3 reads TGCAGTGCTAGAGAGGGGGGGCTGAGCACTGAAGCTTTCTTT. This translates into CSAREGGLSTEAFF.

By proportion, this clone is large. The rearrangement joins TRBV20-1 to TRBJ1-2; a weak D match, TRBD1 (5 bases). Trimming left V 0 bases short and J 0 bases short, with 11 bases between. CDR1 DFQATT and CDR2 SNEGSKA come from the germline V gene (reference sequence). The CDR3 is 15 amino acids. CDR3 coding DNA: TGCAGTGCTAGAGATCGGGGGGGAGCTAACTATGGCTACACCTTC. Translating it yields CSARDRGGANYGYTF.

The sample holds a few counts of this clone. This rearrangement joins TRBV28 to TRBJ2-1, with TRBD1 matching over 7 bases. The CDR3 length is 13 residues. With V trimmed by 6 bases and J by 9 bases, 8 bases remained unmatched. CDR1 is MDHEN and CDR2 is SYDVKM in the germline V gene. The CDR3 nucleotides read TGTGCCAGCAGGTCCACAGGGGAGCTTGAGCAGTTCTTC. Protein: CASRSTGELEQFF.

This clone was counted a few times. The rearrangement links TRBV6-1 to TRBJ2-2; tentatively, D is TRBD2 (6 bases). V lost 6 bases and J 2 bases, leaving 13 bases between the germline ends. The V gene's germline CDR1 is MNHNS and CDR2 SASEGT. The CDR3 covers 15 residues. The CDR3, as DNA: TGTGCCAGCAGGGGTACCGGACTAAACACCGGGGAGCTGTTTTTT. Protein sequence: CASRGTGLNTGELFF.

The V and J genes are TRBV6-2 or TRBV6-3 and TRBJ2-7; D gene unclear. Germline V lookup: CDR1 MNHEY, CDR2 SVGEGT. The CDR3 totals 17 residues. Trimming removed 0 bases from V and 6 bases from J, with 21 bases in between. The CDR3 nucleotides read TGTGCCAGCAGTTACTCGTTCCCCATTTTCTCTCCGGGCGAGCAGTACTTC. The encoded protein is CASSYSFPIFSPGEQYF.

This clone is medium-sized within its sample. The rearrangement uses TRBV5-4 and TRBJ2-2; D is uncertain. The CDR3 has 14 amino acids. Trimming pared 4 bases from V and 1 base from J, leaving 8 bases between. Per the germline V gene, CDR1 is SGHNT and CDR2 is YYREEE (reference sequence). The CDR3 DNA sequence: TGTGCCAGCAGCCGAGACAAGAACACCGGGGAGCTGTTTTTT. Its protein product is CASSRDKNTGELFF.

This clone is large within its sample. The V and J genes are TRBV20-1 and TRBJ2-1, with TRBD2 matching 13 bases. This CDR3 comprises 17 residues. After removal of 6 bases from V and 4 bases from J, the junction contained 12 bases not matched to a gene. CDR1 is DFQATT, CDR2 SNEGSKA, per germline (reference sequence). CDR3 DNA: TGCAGTGCCCGTACTAGCGGGGGGGCAAATTCATACAATGAGCAGTTCTTC. Translated: CSARTSGGANSYNEQFF.

V is TRBV12-3 or TRBV12-4 and J is TRBJ2-7; maybe TRBD1 (5 bases). This CDR3 region has 14 residues. V lost 6 bases and J 2 bases, leaving 14 bases between the germline ends. Here the CDR3 reads CASSAGLVAYEQYF. CDR3 DNA: TGTGCCAGCAGCGCAGGGCTAGTGGCCTACGAGCAGTACTTC.

The V gene is TRBV7-9, the J gene TRBJ1-6; D is unresolved. Germline loops: CDR1 SEHNR, CDR2 FQNEAQ (reference sequence). Trimming shortened V by 6 bases and J by 6 bases, and 12 bases separated the two germline ends. The CDR3 runs to 14 residues. The CDR3 DNA reads as TGTGCCAGCAGATCGGAGGGCGCTAATTCACCCCTCCACTTT. Amino acids: CASRSEGANSPLHF.

V usage is TRBV20-1 and J usage is TRBJ2-1, with 7 positions matching TRBD1. This CDR3 is 14 amino acids long. Germline V CDR1 and CDR2: DFQATT, SNEGSKA (reference sequence). The trim removed 8 bases at V and 3 bases at J, leaving 10 bases unmatched. DNA of the CDR3: TGCAGTCAGCTCTGGGACAGAGACTACAATGAGCAGTTCTTC. Its protein product is CSQLWDRDYNEQFF.

About this clone: Mismatch with germline at one junction end may stem from a read error. This chain links TRBV20-1 with TRBJ2-7; D is unclear. Germline V gene lookup returns CDR1 DFQATT and CDR2 SNEGSKA (reference sequence). CDR3 length: 12 amino acids. The CDR3 region has the DNA TGCAGTGCCGCTCAGAACTCCCACGAGCAGTACTTC. This sequence encodes CSAAQNSHEQYF.